This TCR beta chain was profiled in a study of cytomegalovirus exposure and HLA in healthy donors (dated by TCRdb to about 2017). With respect to the entire study: An earlier analysis of some 620 of the donors reported 276 Gb of sequence data and around 120 million unique TCR beta sequences obtained from some 200 million T cells. An early release that covered about 640 HLA-typed donors contained approximately 290 gigabases of sequencing data and approximately 85 million unique TCR sequences. The genetic ancestry cluster associated with self-reported Caucasian donors included 80% to 90% of the 398 genotyped donors. The study aimed to test whether signatures of past pathogen exposure could be identified by cataloging public T cell receptors. Using immunosequencing, the study profiled T cell repertoires from approximately 700 subjects and related those repertoires to cytomegalovirus serostatus. In addition to the first cohort of approximately 670 subjects, a separate validation cohort of 130 or so different subjects was used. The study combined high-throughput TCR immunosequencing, statistical association of individual TCRs with disease status, and machine learning to predict cytomegalovirus infection status. In a later analysis, previously published TCR beta repertoires from several hundred donors were re-analyzed and high-resolution HLA genotyping was added so that TCR occurrence patterns could be studied. Rather than using new phenotypic data, the later analysis identified candidate immune exposures from TCR beta sequences and from how often those sequences occurred across donors. An earlier analysis of some 600 of the donors applied high-throughput TCR beta sequencing to assess whether each TCR beta V gene segment acted as functional or pseudogenic. Donor age, sex, ethnicity and CMV serostatus were compiled alongside the repertoire data. A later genetic analysis used genome-wide SNP genotypes for about three fifths of the roughly 700 donors, treating that subset as a discovery cohort. Every discovery cohort repertoire had been produced on one sequencing platform. Both class I and class II loci were covered by HLA typing, at four-digit resolution. The number of donors typed differed by locus, with about 629-630 for A, B, C, DRB1 and DQB1, approximately 500 for DQA1, 600 to 610 for DPA1, and 400 to 490 for DPB1. Because of strong linkage in the cohort, roughly five DR-DQ haplotypes were treated as single units for association and clustering. Among some 410 genotyped donors of the cohort, an average of around 240,000 unique TCR beta nucleotide sequences were sequenced per donor, roughly 20% of them non-productive. General conclusions and limits of the study: In a later analysis, 15,000 to 20,000 TCR beta sequences were associated with specific HLA alleles at a false discovery rate of 0.05. Presence/absence analyses assumed roughly uniform sequencing depth across donors, an assumption that may not hold. Roughly 17 rarely observed V segments, including chromosome 9 orphons, were excluded from the earlier analysis of about 500 of the donors because counts were too low. The authors suggested that the approach could potentially be generalized to other disease states and immunological phenotypes. When HLA alleles, especially DR and DQ, strongly co-occurred, TCR associations were difficult to assign to individual alleles. A later analysis found that most CMV-associated TCR beta chains appeared HLA-restricted, with HLA associations seemingly driven largely by CMV exposure. Across donors, most TCR sequences were observed very rarely, whereas some public TCRs were present in many individuals. The study gave a list of roughly 150 TCR beta chains associated with cytomegalovirus. Some IMGT-functional V segments, including TRBV6-2 and TRBV6-3, could not be told apart with the 87-base-pair reads, so those segments were excluded. A later genetic analysis associated a missense DCLRE1C variant with V-gene and J-gene trimming of TCR beta chains, and an independent cohort replicated the association. In a later genetic analysis, fewer N-insertions in productive TCRs were reported among donors in an Asian-associated ancestry cluster than the approximately 670-donor mean. In a later analysis, HLA-associated TCR beta chains were found to be more clonally expanded and to have lower generation probabilities than equally common non-associated chains. In vitro tests confirmed that a few of the cytomegalovirus-associated TCR beta chains recognize cytomegalovirus antigens. Cytomegalovirus status was reported to be diagnosed by the classifier with high specificity and sensitivity in both the original and validation cohorts. A further reported finding was that TCR beta sequences accurately predicted the HLA-A and HLA-B alleles for most subjects in the first cohort. CMV serostatus was the only immune exposure information available for the cohort. In this cohort, only TCR beta chains were sequenced, and detectable features were limited by the absence of alpha or paired-chain data. A group of highly shared sequence variants was considered likely to be a technical artifact of the sequencing pipeline. According to a later analysis, parvovirus B19, influenza, CMV and Epstein-Barr virus appeared linked to several top co-occurrence clusters. Broadly in line with IMGT annotations, most TCR beta V segments showed up in productive rearrangements about 87% or about 30% of the time in an earlier analysis of under 700 of the donors. Correlated functional status among segregating V segments might be attributable to linkage disequilibrium, but an unknown experimental factor could not be ruled out. Because some donors lacked HLA typing at each locus, the association tests relied only on the typed subset. In a later analysis, TCR association rates were found to vary across HLA loci, with the most associated TCRs seen for DRB1 alleles and the fewest for HLA-C alleles.

CDR1 is given as SGHNT and CDR2 as YYREEE, both from the germline V gene (reference sequence). The junction shows trimming of 0 bases on V and 0 bases on J, and the gene matches do not reach 6 bases of it. The CDR3 has 16 amino acids, counting the end cysteine and phenylalanine. Here the CDR3 DNA is all that survives: 48 bases in frame from base 1. Points on this clone: Which antigen it targets is not known. Base qualities are not at hand, and no much larger clone is one base apart.

The cohort was made up of approximately 670 healthy bone marrow donors. At the time of sampling, every cohort member was nominally healthy, though immune exposures that went unrecorded were likely present. The donor was CMV seropositive and belonged to the group of some 290 seropositive cohort members. A peripheral blood sample was provided by each donor, and peripheral blood mononuclear cells were used for TCR beta sequencing. Genomic DNA extraction from the blood cell samples was performed with the Qiagen DNeasy Blood Extraction Kit. The library was produced with the immunoSEQ multiplex PCR assay. For the multiplex PCR, a mixture combining 60 forward primers for TCR Vbeta segments and 13 reverse primers for TCR Jbeta segments was used. A multiplex PCR assay on genomic DNA amplified the CDR3 region of rearranged TCR beta genes. Amplified TCR beta libraries were sequenced as 87-base-pair reads on the Illumina HiSeq System. Per the authors' processing: A later analysis counted approximately 74 million unique TCR beta chains across the 666 repertoires, and around 12 million of these chains were shared by at least two donors. To remove PCR and sequencing errors, raw reads were error-corrected and collapsed into unique sequences using a nearest-neighbor algorithm that merged closely related sequences. CDR3 sequences were aligned to IMGT reference sequences to assign V, D and J gene segments. For a sequence to be retained, at least a six-nucleotide match to both a V gene segment and a J gene segment was required. Rearrangements were called productive when the CDR3 lacked stop codons and stayed in frame with V and J; all others were non-productive. CDR3 was defined according to IMGT convention as the region running from the second conserved V-encoded cysteine to the conserved J-encoded phenylalanine. In an earlier analysis of roughly 580 of the donors, sequences lacking an unambiguous match to a single V gene segment were excluded. An earlier analysis of several hundred of the donors called V segments functional above 56.7% productive rearrangements and segregating when the between-donor standard deviation exceeded 5%. A statistical classification framework was developed to diagnose cytomegalovirus status using the catalog of TCR beta chain sequences. In a later analysis, TCR nucleotide sequences were compared against IMGT/GENE-DB human TR gene sequences so that V and J genes could be assigned. In a later analysis, CDR3 sequences and most-parsimonious VDJ recombination scenarios were assigned using the TCRdist pipeline. A later analysis defined each TCR beta chain by its CDR3 amino acid sequence plus V-gene family, and excluded reads lacking a unique V-gene family. To address suspected cross-contamination and a sequencing artifact, a later analysis removed 592 highly shared, low-generation-probability nucleotide sequences. In a later analysis, a clonal expansion index was calculated for each public chain from normalized within-repertoire ranks of inferred template counts. In a later analysis, generation probabilities were computed using a VDJ recombination model fitted to out-of-frame rearrangements, and the results were checked against IGoR. Hypergeometric tests were used in a later analysis to score TCR-TCR, TCR-HLA and TCR-CMV co-occurrence, with a repertoire-size bias correction applied to the TCR pairs. In a later analysis, false discovery rates were estimated by permuting HLA or CMV assignments 20 times. In a later analysis, co-occurring TCRs were grouped using DBSCAN, and TCRdist sequence similarity was added for clustering within HLA-allele-positive subsets. Repertoires with fewer than 30,000 or more than 120,000 public chains, plus five repertoires with anomalous nucleotide sharing, were excluded from co-occurrence clustering. TCRdb provides this immuneACCESS table in a form limited to in-frame rearrangements. Some clones are lacking; in checked studies, under half of them reflect an unresolved V gene, and why the rest are absent is not known. V, J and clone size were drawn from that table, and D and trimming were deduced from the DNA. The sample table lists about 140,000 clones, under 70% of them with a count of one. The biggest ten clones account for more than 9% of the sample.

The chain joins TRBV5-4 to TRBJ2-7, and TRBD2 aligns with 7 junction nucleotides. Sequencing input: PBMCs. The TCR originated in a man younger than 45 in good health and CMV-seropositive. The DNA sequence follows: TGTGCCAGCAGCTTGGATCTAGCGGCGAGCTCCTACGAGCAGTACTTC. Translation gives CASSLDLAASSYEQYF.